The present TCR beta chain was sequenced within a study of cytomegalovirus exposure and HLA in healthy donors. Researchers ran the PCR with 60 Vbeta and 13 Jbeta primers. Study processing details: Later reanalysis found 60 million to 90 million unique TCR beta chains, approximately 11 million of them shared. Sequenced by immunoSEQ multiplex PCR; TCRdb stores in-frame clones only, minus some. For V, J and clone size, that table is used; D and trimming come from the DNA. The sample holds 150,000 to 200,000 clones, approximately 80% seen once. Germline values: CDR1 SGHNT, CDR2 YYREEE (reference sequence). This CDR3 has 15 residues. Trimming at V came to 4 bases and at J to 1 base, leaving 6 bases not matched to a gene. In regard to this clone: No antigen is known for it.

Regarding the study as a whole: Relative to the 666-donor mean, N-insertions were reportedly fewer in an Asian-associated ancestry cluster in a later analysis. Most observed TCR sequences were rare, whereas some public TCRs were detected in many donors.

This sequence joins TRBV5-4 and TRBJ1-1; 8 bases are a match to TRBD1. What was sequenced was PBMCs. The receptor's source is a man aged 18 to 30 in good health and CMV-seropositive. The CDR3 DNA is TGTGCCAGCAGCCCACAGGGGGTTGAGAACACTGAAGCTTTCTTT. Its translation: CASSPQGVENTEAFF.